These T cell receptor beta chains were read from a single sample in a study of cytomegalovirus exposure and HLA in healthy donors. The table came from immunoSEQ multiplex PCR; TCRdb's copy has only in-frame clones and leaves some out. Of 200,000 or so clones listed, almost 90% are singletons. The sequenced material came from PBMCs. Receptors originate from a woman between 18 and 30 years old in good health and CMV-seronegative. The CDR3 runs from the conserved cysteine through the conserved F or W. Fields, in order: clone size, V gene, J gene, CDR3 protein. A row's size may be missing; if present it is once, few, many or a size class.

size: NA; V: TRBV28; J: TRBJ1-1; CDR3: CASSLRNQGNTEAFF
size: NA; V: TRBV27; J: TRBJ2-7; CDR3: CASSFRSYGRLSYEQYF
size: NA; V: TRBV7-4; J: TRBJ2-7; CDR3: CASSSVGTSGNPFSYEQYF
size: NA; V: TRBV28; J: TRBJ1-1; CDR3: CASSWDRGGVDTEAFF
size: NA; V: TRBV11-2; J: TRBJ2-2; CDR3: CASSLFWRLAITGELFF
size: NA; V: TRBV19; J: TRBJ1-5; CDR3: CASSIQGFSSNQPQHF
size: NA; V: TRBV11-2; J: TRBJ2-7; CDR3: CASTPGTSGTQYF
size: NA; V: TRBV9; J: TRBJ2-7; CDR3: CASSVGSDPYEQYF
size: few; V: TRBV9; J: TRBJ1-3; CDR3: CASSVVGTGGPNTIYF
size: NA; V: TRBV9; J: TRBJ2-5; CDR3: CASSLGTSGNLQETQYF